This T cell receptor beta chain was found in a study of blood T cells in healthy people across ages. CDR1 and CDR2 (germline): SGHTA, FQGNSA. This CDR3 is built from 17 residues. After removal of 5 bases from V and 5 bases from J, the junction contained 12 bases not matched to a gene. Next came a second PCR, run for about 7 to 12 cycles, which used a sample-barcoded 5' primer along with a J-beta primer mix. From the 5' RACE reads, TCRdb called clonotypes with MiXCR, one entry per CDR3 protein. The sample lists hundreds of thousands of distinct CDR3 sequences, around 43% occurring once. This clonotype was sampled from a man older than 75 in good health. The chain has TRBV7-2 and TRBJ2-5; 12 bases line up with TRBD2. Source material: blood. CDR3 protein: CASSLLAGGVGRETQYF. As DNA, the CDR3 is TGTGCCAGCAGCCTACTAGCGGGAGGCGTTGGGAGGGAGACCCAGTACTTC.